This T cell receptor beta chain was recorded in a study of blood T cell repertoires in COVID-19. In the study overall: Whether acute or convalescent, the COVID-19 samples came from the United States, Italy and Spain. Sources were T cells, B-cell-depleted T cells, or PBMCs; the material itself was cDNA or gDNA.

Under the authors' procedure: Reference gene primers were amplified, and this amplification served to estimate nucleated cell counts. Profiling relied on immunoSEQ multiplex PCR, and the TCRdb table lists in-frame clones only, not all of them. V and J calls and clone size are as listed in that table; D and trimming were resolved from the DNA. Among a few hundred thousand clones listed, 75% to 85% were seen once. The CDR3 spans 13 residues. Germline V gene sequence: CDR1 LNHDA, CDR2 SQIVND (reference sequence). Trimming left V 4 bases short and J 2 bases short, with 8 bases between. To note about this clone: The sample carries other DNA sequences with the same CDR3.

The rearrangement links TRBV19 to TRBJ2-5; no clear D gene. Sequenced input: peripheral blood. This TCR came from a human donor in a cohort sampled during active COVID-19. Here the CDR3 reads CASSRAYQETQYF. CDR3 coding DNA: TGTGCCAGTAGTAGGGCCTATCAAGAGACCCAGTACTTC.